The 9 T cell receptor beta chains below were found in one sample sequenced in a study of spatial heterogeneity in lung cancer. Study results and limitations: For expanded intratumoral alpha and beta TCRs, counts tracked tumor mutation counts.

Time point reported: sample taken at primary tumor resection. These receptors' antigens are unknown. TCRdb re-called the 5' RACE reads with MiXCR, one entry per CDR3 protein. The sample contains over 15,000 distinct CDR3 sequences, around 5% of which appear only once. The specimen was lung tumor tissue, collected at surgery. These receptors were taken from a female donor with early-stage non-small cell lung cancer.

This clonotype was detected only a few times. V usage is TRBV5-4 and J usage is TRBJ2-1; 8 bases are a match to TRBD2. There are 15 residues in the CDR3. After removal of 4 bases from V and 3 bases from J, the junction contained 6 bases not matched to a gene. CDR1 and CDR2 from the germline V gene are SGHNT and YYREEE (reference sequence). CDR3 DNA sequence: TGTGCCAGCAGCCCGGGACTAGTAGGCTACAATGAGCAGTTCTTC. Residues: CASSPGLVGYNEQFF.

The chain joins TRBV6-1 to TRBJ2-3; 14 nucleotides line up with TRBD2. The length of the CDR3 is 15 residues. V lost 8 bases, J lost 5 bases, and 6 bases stayed unmatched. The V gene's germline CDR1 is MNHNS and CDR2 SASEGT. The CDR3 loop reads CASGSGLAGVDTQYF. CDR3 sequence (DNA): TGTGCCAGCGGCTCGGGACTAGCGGGGGTAGATACGCAGTATTTT.

This clonotype has a count of ten or more. The rearrangement uses TRBV7-9 and TRBJ2-7; D unresolved. Between the trimmed V and J ends, which lost 4 bases and 0 bases, there was a span of 7 bases. The CDR3 contains 13 residues. Germline CDR1 reads SEHNR; CDR2 reads FQNEAQ (reference sequence). The CDR3 region has the DNA TGTGCCAGCAGCTCGACTCACTCCTACGAGCAGTACTTC. Its translation is CASSSTHSYEQYF. Together with reference TRBV7-9 and TRBJ2-7, the CDR3 gives the full variable domain: DTGVSQNPRHKITKRGQNVTFRCDPISEHNRLYWYRQTLGQGPEFLTYFQNEAQLEKSRLLSDRFSAERPKGSFSTLEIQRTEQGDSAMYLCASSSTHSYEQYFGPGTRLTVT.

This clonotype was counted a few times. V and J are TRBV3-1 and TRBJ2-7; 9 bases are a match to TRBD2. Trimming removed 3 bases from V and 6 bases from J; junction bases left unmatched: 6. The CDR3 runs to 14 residues. The germline CDR1 and CDR2 sequences are LGHDT and YNNKEL (reference sequence). CDR3 amino acids: CASSQRGRAFEQYF. The CDR3 bases are TGTGCCAGCAGCCAGCGCGGGAGGGCTTTCGAGCAGTACTTC.

This clonotype occurred many times. The chain carries TRBV10-3 and TRBJ1-5, with D tentatively TRBD1 (6 bases). CDR3 length equals 13 residues. Germline V lookup: CDR1 ENHRY, CDR2 SYGVKD. Between the trimmed V and J ends, which lost 7 bases and 9 bases, there was a span of 16 bases. The CDR3 protein is CAIKQTGVGPQHF. The CDR3 coding sequence is TGTGCCATCAAACAGACAGGCGTCGGGCCCCAGCATTTT.

The genes are TRBV5-1 and TRBJ2-5; D is perhaps TRBD1 (6 bases). The CDR3 consists of 13 residues. Germline V gives CDR1 SGHRS, CDR2 YFSETQ. Trimming removed 3 bases at V and 2 bases at J, with 8 bases between. This CDR3 reads CASSYGQQETQYF. The CDR3 nucleotides read TGCGCCAGCAGCTACGGACAGCAAGAGACCCAGTACTTC.

This clonotype occurred a few times. The chain is built from TRBV20-1 and TRBJ2-7; TRBD1 matches at 9 bases. Per germline, CDR1 DFQATT and CDR2 SNEGSKA (reference sequence). This CDR3 spans 13 amino acids. The V segment lost 6 bases and the J segment 1 base; nucleotides outside the gene matches: 4. The CDR3 loop is CSALGQGSYEQYF. Written as DNA, the CDR3 is TGCAGTGCCCTGGGACAGGGTTCCTACGAGCAGTACTTC.

Ten or more counts support this clonotype. The V and J genes are TRBV5-6 and TRBJ2-7, with TRBD2 matching over 7 bases. The junction had 1 base not matched to a gene; V was cut back by 0 bases and J by 1 base. CDR1 and CDR2 from the germline V gene are SGHDT and YYEEEE. There are 14 residues in the CDR3. The CDR3 coding sequence is TGTGCCAGCAGCTTGGCTAGCGGTTCCTACGAGCAGTACTTC. Its protein product is CASSLASGSYEQYF.

This clonotype was detected many times. The gene calls are TRBV9 and TRBJ2-1, with 7 bases lining up with TRBD2. V lost 0 bases, J lost 2 bases, and 2 bases stayed unmatched. Per the germline V gene, CDR1 is SGDLS and CDR2 is YYNGEE. The CDR3 covers 15 residues. In nucleotides, the CDR3 is TGTGCCAGCAGCGTAGCAGCGGGAACCTACAATGAGCAGTTCTTC. This codes for CASSVAAGTYNEQFF.